This T cell receptor beta chain was recovered during a study of blood T cell repertoires in COVID-19. Overall study context: COVID-19 samples from acute and convalescent phases originated in the United States, Italy and Spain. PBMCs, B-cell-depleted T cells, or T cells were the source of the cDNA or gDNA that made up the material.

Patients of the Seattle cohort, enrolled during active infection, were followed longitudinally. The CDR3 loop spans 15 amino acids. The germline V gene encodes CDR1 MNHEY and CDR2 SVGEGT. V was pared by 4 bases and J by 6 bases, with 11 bases of the junction left unmatched. Original data processing: Reference gene primers were amplified, and this amplification served to estimate nucleated cell counts. TCRdb's table, derived via immunoSEQ multiplex PCR, lists solely in-frame clones and lacks some. V and J calls and clone size are those listed in that table; D and trimming were worked out from the DNA. Of 150,000 or so clones listed, about four fifths are singletons.

Specimen: peripheral blood. The TCR comes from a woman between 65 and 79 years old with COVID-19, enrolled during active disease. The chain links TRBV6-2 or TRBV6-3 to TRBJ2-7, with 8 bases matching TRBD1. This chain's CDR3 is CASSSVPGQVFEQYF. CDR3 in DNA: TGTGCCAGCAGTTCCGTCCCGGGACAGGTCTTCGAGCAGTACTTC.